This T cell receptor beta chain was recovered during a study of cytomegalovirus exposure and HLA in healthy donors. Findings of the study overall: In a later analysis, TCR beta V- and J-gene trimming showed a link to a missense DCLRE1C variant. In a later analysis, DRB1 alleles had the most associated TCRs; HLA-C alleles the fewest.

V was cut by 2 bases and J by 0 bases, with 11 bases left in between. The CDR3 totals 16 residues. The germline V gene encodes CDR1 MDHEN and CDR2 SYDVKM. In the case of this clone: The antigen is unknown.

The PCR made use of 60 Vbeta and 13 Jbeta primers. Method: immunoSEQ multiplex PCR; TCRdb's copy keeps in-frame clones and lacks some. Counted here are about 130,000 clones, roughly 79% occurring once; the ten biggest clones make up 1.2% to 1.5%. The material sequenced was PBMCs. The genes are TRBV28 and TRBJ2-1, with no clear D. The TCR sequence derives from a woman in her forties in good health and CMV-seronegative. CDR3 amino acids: CASSLVPSISYNEQFF. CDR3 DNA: TGTGCCAGCAGTTTAGTTCCTAGTATCTCCTACAATGAGCAGTTCTTC.